These 21 T cell receptor beta chains were all obtained from the same sample, sequenced in a study of cytomegalovirus exposure and HLA in healthy donors. With 60 Vbeta and 13 Jbeta primers, the PCR was carried out. Assay used: immunoSEQ multiplex PCR; TCRdb lists only in-frame clones, some missing. The sample contains 150,000 to 200,000 clones, just over 70% of which appear only once. Material for sequencing was PBMCs. The source is a man aged 18 to 29 in good health and CMV-seropositive.

This clone occurred a few times. The rearrangement uses TRBV2 and TRBJ2-2; D may be TRBD2 (5 bases). The CDR3 sequence is 15 residues long. V lost 5 bases to trimming and J lost 0 bases, with 10 bases between them. In germline, CDR1 is SNHLY, CDR2 FYNNEI. In DNA form, the CDR3 reads TGTGCCAGCAGTCAAGACTATTCGAACACCGGGGAGCTGTTTTTT. Amino acids: CASSQDYSNTGELFF.

V gene TRBV6-8 combines with J gene TRBJ1-1; no clear D gene. Germline assignment: CDR1 MNHGY and CDR2 SAAAGT. The CDR3 runs to 15 residues. The V and J ends lost 6 bases and 3 bases respectively, with 17 bases between them. The CDR3 reads CASRAPGLGDTEAFF. The CDR3 DNA follows: TGTGCCAGCAGGGCCCCGGGGTTGGGAGACACTGAAGCTTTCTTT.

The table lists this clone with a few counts. V gene TRBV6-5 combines with J gene TRBJ1-1; no reliable D call. The CDR3 runs 13 residues. V was shortened by 4 bases and J by 0 bases, with 6 bases between the two germline ends. Germline CDR1 is MNHEY and CDR2 is SVGAGI. CDR3 bases: TGTGCCAGCAGTTCAGGCCTGAACACTGAAGCTTTCTTT. The encoded protein is CASSSGLNTEAFF.

Written as DNA, the CDR3 is TGTGCCAGCAGCCCCCACAGGGTAGCGAACACCGGGGAGCTGTTTTTT. Amino acids: CASSPHRVANTGELFF. V and J are TRBV7-3 and TRBJ2-2; D is possibly TRBD1 (6 bases). Between the trimmed V and J ends, which lost 5 bases and 0 bases, there was a span of 13 bases. This CDR3 contains 16 residues. CDR1 is SGHTA and CDR2 is FQGTGA in the germline V gene. Complete variable domain (other parts from reference TRBV7-3 and TRBJ2-2): GAGVSQTPSNKVTEKGKYVELRCDPISGHTALYWYRQSLGQGPEFLIYFQGTGAADDSGLPNDRFFAVRPEGSVSTLKIQRTERGDSAVYLCASSPHRVANTGELFFGEGSRLTVL.

With regard to this clone: This sample also contains other DNA sequences that code for the same CDR3. The chain couples TRBV5-1 to TRBJ2-1; TRBD1 is a possible D gene (5 bases). The CDR3 covers 13 residues. Per the germline V gene, CDR1 is SGHRS and CDR2 is YFSETQ. V gave up 0 bases and J gave up 7 bases, with 8 bases separating them. CDR3 bases: TGCGCCAGCAGCTTGGGGCAGGGTAATGAGCAGTTCTTC. Protein product: CASSLGQGNEQFF.

This chain uses TRBV29-1 with TRBJ2-1; TRBD1 matches 7 bases. Losses at the gene ends were 7 bases for V and 7 bases for J; bases not matched to a gene: 10. The V gene's germline CDR1 is SQVTM and CDR2 ANQGSEA. This CDR3 is 13 amino acids long. The CDR3 region has the DNA TGCAGCGCCCCCGGACAGGCTGGGAATGAGCAGTTCTTC. Protein product: CSAPGQAGNEQFF.

The rearrangement joins TRBV2 to TRBJ1-1; no clear D. V gave up 1 base and J gave up 6 bases, with 6 bases separating them. Germline values: CDR1 SNHLY, CDR2 FYNNEI. The CDR3 sequence is 12 residues long. The CDR3 reads CASSEGGAEAFF. CDR3 DNA sequence: TGTGCCAGCAGTGAAGGGGGAGCTGAAGCTTTCTTT.

V and J are TRBV5-4 and TRBJ2-3, with 8 bases fitting TRBD1. V shed 9 bases, J shed 5 bases, and the junction held 8 bases outside the gene matches. The CDR3 length is 13 residues. CDR1 is SGHNT, CDR2 YYREEE, per germline (reference sequence). The CDR3 DNA sequence: TGTGCCACGGGCCAGGGGGCCGTAGATACGCAGTATTTT. The encoded protein is CATGQGAVDTQYF.

The V and J genes are TRBV5-1 and TRBJ1-1; D not certain. Germline-derived CDR1 and CDR2 are SGHRS and YFSETQ. This CDR3 is 14 amino acids long. The germline V and J ends were trimmed by 0 bases and 4 bases, with 10 bases remaining between them. In DNA, the CDR3 is TGCGCCAGCAGCTTGGGGGAGGCGGGCACTGAAGCTTTCTTT. This translates into CASSLGEAGTEAFF.

Worth noting for this clone: The conserved closing phenylalanine or tryptophan is absent in this CDR3, likely reflecting a read error. The DNA for the CDR3 is TGCGCCAGCAGCATAGGGACAGCCCAGAACACTGAAGCTTTCCTT. Translated, it gives CASSIGTAQNTEAFL. This chain links TRBV5-1 with TRBJ1-1, with 7 bases lining up with TRBD1. The length of the CDR3 is 15 residues. Germline trimming cut 4 bases from V and 1 base from J; bases unmatched to any gene: 7. From germline, CDR1 is SGHRS and CDR2 YFSETQ.

V and J are TRBV9 and TRBJ1-1, with D perhaps TRBD1 (5 bases). This CDR3 comprises 15 residues. V shed 3 bases and J shed 1 base, with 13 bases lying between them. Germline assignment: CDR1 SGDLS and CDR2 YYNGEE. CDR3 nucleotide sequence: TGTGCCAGCAGCGCCGCGGGACCGGGGAACACTGAAGCTTTCTTT. This translates into CASSAAGPGNTEAFF. Complete variable domain (other parts from reference TRBV9 and TRBJ1-1): DSGVTQTPKHLITATGQRVTLRCSPRSGDLSVYWYQQSLDQGLQFLIQYYNGEERAKGNILERFSAQQFPDLHSELNLSSLELGDSALYFCASSAAGPGNTEAFFGQGTRLTVV.

This clone showed up just once. Relative to the germline gene, one junction end is altered; a read error may explain this. The V and J genes are TRBV7-7 and TRBJ2-1, with 12 bases that match TRBD2. Germline-derived CDR1 and CDR2 are SSHAT and FNYEAQ (reference sequence). The CDR3 spans 16 residues. The CDR3 loop is CASSPQTSGGYNEQFF. In DNA, the CDR3 is TGTGCTAGCAGCCCACAGACTAGCGGGGGATACAATGAGCAGTTCTTC.

The chain has TRBV30 and TRBJ1-5; D gene unclear. Germline assignment: CDR1 GTSNPN and CDR2 SVGIG (reference sequence). This CDR3 comprises 15 residues. Trimming shortened V by 0 bases and J by 4 bases, and 13 bases separated the two germline ends. DNA for the CDR3: TGTGCCTGGAGTGTCGGAGGGTCAGCGAATCAGCCCCAGCATTTT. Its protein is CAWSVGGSANQPQHF. The whole variable domain, filled in from reference TRBV30 and TRBJ1-5, reads SQTIHQWPATLVQPVGSPLSLECTVEGTSNPNLYWYRQAAGRGLQLLFYSVGIGQISSEVPQNLSASRPQDRQFILSSKKLLLSDSGFYLCAWSVGGSANQPQHFGDGTRLSIL.

The chain links TRBV18 to TRBJ1-4; D uncertain. Germline CDR1 is KGHSH and CDR2 is LQKENI. Trimming took off 3 bases at V and 5 bases at J, with 19 bases between the two ends. This CDR3 region has 17 residues. The CDR3 spells CASSPWAVGVGNEKLFF. The CDR3 coding sequence is TGTGCCAGCTCACCCTGGGCGGTGGGAGTCGGAAATGAAAAACTGTTTTTT.

This sequence joins TRBV19 and TRBJ1-1; D is ambiguous. Per germline, CDR1 LNHDA and CDR2 SQIVND (reference sequence). The V end was cut by 1 base, the J end by 2 bases, with 5 bases between. The CDR3 has 13 residues. DNA of the CDR3: TGTGCCAGTAGTATAGCTACTAACACTGAAGCTTTCTTT. Translation: CASSIATNTEAFF.

This sequence joins TRBV5-1 and TRBJ2-3; 8 nucleotides line up with TRBD2. V was clipped by 1 base and J by 0 bases; unmatched bases: 1. Germline V gene sequence: CDR1 SGHRS, CDR2 YFSETQ. This CDR3 is 15 amino acids long. This chain's CDR3 is CASSLRGGSTDTQYF. The CDR3, as DNA: TGCGCCAGCAGCTTGCGGGGGGGGAGCACAGATACGCAGTATTTT.

This clone was observed many times. The chain joins TRBV5-6 to TRBJ2-3; the D gene is possibly TRBD2 (5 bases). Germline V gene lookup returns CDR1 SGHDT and CDR2 YYEEEE. This CDR3 spans 15 amino acids. V was cut by 4 bases and J by 0 bases, with 12 bases left in between. The CDR3 nucleotides read TGTGCCAGCAGCACGATGGGGAGTAGCACAGATACGCAGTATTTT. This gives the protein CASSTMGSSTDTQYF.

This clone was recorded a few times. This sequence joins TRBV19 and TRBJ1-1, with no clear D. With 10 bases removed from V and 3 bases from J, the gap between germline ends came to 15 bases. In germline, CDR1 is LNHDA, CDR2 SQIVND (reference sequence). The CDR3 runs 13 residues. CDR3 DNA sequence: TGTGCCACCTCCTGGACTTTGGACACTGAAGCTTTCTTT. Protein product: CATSWTLDTEAFF. Looking up the rest from reference TRBV19 and TRBJ1-1 gives the full variable domain: DGGITQSPKYLFRKEGQNVTLSCEQNLNHDAMYWYRQDPGQGLRLIYYSQIVNDFQKGDIAEGYSVSREKKESFPLTVTSAQKNPTAFYLCATSWTLDTEAFFGQGTRLTVV.

The CDR3: CASSLAAGVFADTQYF. The DNA of the CDR3 is TGTGCCAGCAGCTTGGCAGCGGGAGTTTTCGCAGATACGCAGTATTTT. The V gene is TRBV5-4, the J gene TRBJ2-3; 8 positions match TRBD2. The CDR3 sequence is 16 residues long. The germline V gene encodes CDR1 SGHNT and CDR2 YYREEE (reference sequence). The V and J ends lost 0 bases and 4 bases, in that order; junction bases with no gene match: 7.

The rearrangement joins TRBV5-1 to TRBJ2-7; 13 nucleotides match TRBD2. The V gene end was trimmed by 0 bases and the J gene end by 5 bases; junction bases not matched to a gene: 2. Germline loops: CDR1 SGHRS, CDR2 YFSETQ. The CDR3 totals 15 residues. The CDR3 region is CASSLGLAGGDEQYV. Written as DNA, the CDR3 is TGCGCCAGCAGCTTGGGACTAGCGGGGGGCGACGAGCAGTACGTC.

This chain's CDR3 is CASPLASGGRAAGELFF. The DNA for the CDR3 is TGTGCCAGCCCCTTAGCGTCCGGCGGGAGGGCCGCCGGGGAGCTGTTTTTT. V is TRBV13 and J is TRBJ2-2, with 9 bases matching TRBD2. CDR3 length equals 17 residues. The junction had 16 bases not matched to a gene; V was cut back by 8 bases and J by 6 bases. From germline, CDR1 is PRHDT and CDR2 FYEKMQ (reference sequence).